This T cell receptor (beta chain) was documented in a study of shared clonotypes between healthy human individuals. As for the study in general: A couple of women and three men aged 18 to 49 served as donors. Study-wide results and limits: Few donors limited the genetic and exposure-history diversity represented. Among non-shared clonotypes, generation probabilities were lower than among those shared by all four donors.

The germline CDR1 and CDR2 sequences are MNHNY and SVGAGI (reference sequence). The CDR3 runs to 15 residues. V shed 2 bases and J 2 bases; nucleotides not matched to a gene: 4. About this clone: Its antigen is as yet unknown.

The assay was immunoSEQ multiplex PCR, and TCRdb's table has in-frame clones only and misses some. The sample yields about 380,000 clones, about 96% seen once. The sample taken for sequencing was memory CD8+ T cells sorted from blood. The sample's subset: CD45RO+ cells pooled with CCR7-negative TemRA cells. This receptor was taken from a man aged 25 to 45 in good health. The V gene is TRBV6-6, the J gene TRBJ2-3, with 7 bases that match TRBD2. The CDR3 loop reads CASSYGGSLTDTQYF. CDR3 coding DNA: TGTGCCAGCAGTTACGGCGGGAGCCTCACAGATACGCAGTATTTT.